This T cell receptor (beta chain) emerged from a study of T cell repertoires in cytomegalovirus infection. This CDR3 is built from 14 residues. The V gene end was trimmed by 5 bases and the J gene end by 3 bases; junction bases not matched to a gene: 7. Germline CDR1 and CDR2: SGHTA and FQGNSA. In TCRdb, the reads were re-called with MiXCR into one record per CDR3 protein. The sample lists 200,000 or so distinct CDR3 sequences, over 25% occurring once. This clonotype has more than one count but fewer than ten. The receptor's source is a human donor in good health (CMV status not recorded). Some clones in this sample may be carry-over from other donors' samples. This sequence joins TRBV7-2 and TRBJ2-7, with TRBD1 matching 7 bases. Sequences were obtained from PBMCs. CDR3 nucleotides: TGTGCCAGCAGCCCCCGACAGGGAATCTACGAGCAGTACTTC. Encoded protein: CASSPRQGIYEQYF.